Below are 3 T cell receptor beta chains sequenced from a single sample in a study of post-analysis software for immune sequencing data. Unique molecular identifiers had been added to the TCR beta cDNA libraries. TCRdb processed the PCR reads anew with MiXCR; each CDR3 protein has one entry. The sample lists some 800,000 distinct CDR3 sequences, 46% occurring once. Study-level points and caveats: Four or five TRBV segments (TRBV5-6, TRBV5-1 and TRBV20-1 among them) occurred more frequently in patients than in controls.

No cognate antigen is known for these TCRs. The sequenced sample consisted of blood. These receptors all stem from a girl aged 5-17 years with multiple sclerosis.

The CDR3 nucleotides are TGTGCCAGCAGCTTTATACGGGCTAGCGGTTACAATGAGCAGTTCTTC. Residues: CASSFIRASGYNEQFF. This chain uses TRBV7-8 with TRBJ2-1; the match to TRBD2 covers 7 bases. Germline lookup yields CDR1 SGHVS and CDR2 FQNEAQ. CDR3 length: 16 residues. The V segment lost 3 bases and the J segment 4 bases; nucleotides outside the gene matches: 9. Full variable domain (outside the CDR3, taken from reference TRBV7-8 and TRBJ2-1): GAGVSQSPRYKVAKRGQDVALRCDPISGHVSLFWYQQALGQGPEFLTYFQNEAQLDKSGLPSDRFFAERPEGSVSTLKIQRTQQEDSAVYLCASSFIRASGYNEQFFGPGTRLTVL.

The V call is TRBV11-2, the J call TRBJ1-6, with D unresolved. V lost 5 bases and J 1 base, leaving 15 bases between the germline ends. Per germline, CDR1 SGHAT and CDR2 FQNNGV. The CDR3 contains 17 residues. This CDR3 is CASSAAGLGSYNSPLHF. The CDR3 DNA follows: TGTGCCAGCAGCGCCGCGGGCCTCGGGTCCTATAATTCACCCCTCCACTTT. Full variable domain (rest looked up from reference TRBV11-2 and TRBJ1-6): EAGVAQSPRYKIIEKRQSVAFWCNPISGHATLYWYQQILGQGPKLLIQFQNNGVVDDSQLPKDRFSAERLKGVDSTLKIQPAKLEDSAVYLCASSAAGLGSYNSPLHFGNGTRLTVT.

This chain links TRBV7-9 with TRBJ2-5; TRBD1 might be the D (6 bases). The CDR3 is 14 amino acids. Germline loops: CDR1 SEHNR, CDR2 FQNEAQ (reference sequence). The V and J ends lost 5 bases and 11 bases respectively, with 21 bases between them. For the CDR3, the DNA is TGTGCCAGCAGCGCCTCTAGGGGGATCAGTGAGCAGTACTTC. Residues: CASSASRGISEQYF.